This entry features one T cell receptor beta chain sequence. CDR3 length: 13 residues. This sample was included in a study of OX40 agonist ivuxolimab in advanced cancers. In the study overall: A history of anti-PD-1, anti-PD-L1 or anti-CTLA-4 therapy was acceptable, and 40% to 45% had some.

Repertoires were generated with immunoSEQ multiplex PCR, while TCRdb's copy carries only in-frame clones and drops some. The sample has 28,000 or so clones, about 77% seen once. The rearrangement joins TRBV21-1 to TRBJ2-4; the listed D gene, TRBD1, was not tested against the DNA. TRBV21-1 is a known pseudogene. The sample consisted of CD4+ or CD8+ T cells sorted from blood, taken in a trial of the OX40 agonist ivuxolimab. This clonotype originated in an adult with an advanced solid tumor such as melanoma, head and neck, liver or kidney cancer. The CDR3 spells CAYSKGAKNIQYF. The CDR3 nucleotides are TGTGCCTATAGTAAGGGGGCTAAAAACATTCAGTACTTC.